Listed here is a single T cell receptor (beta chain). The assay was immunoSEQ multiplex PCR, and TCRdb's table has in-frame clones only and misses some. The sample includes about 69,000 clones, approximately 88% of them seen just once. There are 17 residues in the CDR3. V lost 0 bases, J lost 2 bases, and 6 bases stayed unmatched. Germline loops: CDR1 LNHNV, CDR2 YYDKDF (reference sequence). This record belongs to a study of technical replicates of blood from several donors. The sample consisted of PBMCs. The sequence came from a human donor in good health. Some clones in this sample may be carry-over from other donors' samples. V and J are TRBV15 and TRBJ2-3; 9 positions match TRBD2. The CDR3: CATSRDLSGRNTDTQYF. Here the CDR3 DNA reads TGTGCCACCAGCAGAGATCTGAGCGGGAGGAACACAGATACGCAGTATTTT.